The clone carrying this T cell receptor beta chain is judged medium-sized. The PCR contained 60 Vbeta and 13 Jbeta primers. Sequencing used immunoSEQ multiplex PCR; TCRdb keeps in-frame clones, though not all of them. Of roughly 120,000 clones in the sample, around 85% were seen once. Trimming left V 5 bases short and J 0 bases short, with 8 bases between. This CDR3 is 13 amino acids long. CDR1 is ENHRY, CDR2 SYGVKD, per germline. The data stem from a study of cytomegalovirus exposure and HLA in healthy donors. The TCR originated in a man between 35 and 55 years old in good health and CMV-seronegative. V usage is TRBV10-3 and J usage is TRBJ2-7, with a tentative D call TRBD1 (5 bases). Sequenced sample: PBMCs. The CDR3 sequence is CAISTDNSYEQYF. CDR3 DNA sequence: TGTGCCATCAGTACGGACAACTCCTACGAGCAGTACTTC.